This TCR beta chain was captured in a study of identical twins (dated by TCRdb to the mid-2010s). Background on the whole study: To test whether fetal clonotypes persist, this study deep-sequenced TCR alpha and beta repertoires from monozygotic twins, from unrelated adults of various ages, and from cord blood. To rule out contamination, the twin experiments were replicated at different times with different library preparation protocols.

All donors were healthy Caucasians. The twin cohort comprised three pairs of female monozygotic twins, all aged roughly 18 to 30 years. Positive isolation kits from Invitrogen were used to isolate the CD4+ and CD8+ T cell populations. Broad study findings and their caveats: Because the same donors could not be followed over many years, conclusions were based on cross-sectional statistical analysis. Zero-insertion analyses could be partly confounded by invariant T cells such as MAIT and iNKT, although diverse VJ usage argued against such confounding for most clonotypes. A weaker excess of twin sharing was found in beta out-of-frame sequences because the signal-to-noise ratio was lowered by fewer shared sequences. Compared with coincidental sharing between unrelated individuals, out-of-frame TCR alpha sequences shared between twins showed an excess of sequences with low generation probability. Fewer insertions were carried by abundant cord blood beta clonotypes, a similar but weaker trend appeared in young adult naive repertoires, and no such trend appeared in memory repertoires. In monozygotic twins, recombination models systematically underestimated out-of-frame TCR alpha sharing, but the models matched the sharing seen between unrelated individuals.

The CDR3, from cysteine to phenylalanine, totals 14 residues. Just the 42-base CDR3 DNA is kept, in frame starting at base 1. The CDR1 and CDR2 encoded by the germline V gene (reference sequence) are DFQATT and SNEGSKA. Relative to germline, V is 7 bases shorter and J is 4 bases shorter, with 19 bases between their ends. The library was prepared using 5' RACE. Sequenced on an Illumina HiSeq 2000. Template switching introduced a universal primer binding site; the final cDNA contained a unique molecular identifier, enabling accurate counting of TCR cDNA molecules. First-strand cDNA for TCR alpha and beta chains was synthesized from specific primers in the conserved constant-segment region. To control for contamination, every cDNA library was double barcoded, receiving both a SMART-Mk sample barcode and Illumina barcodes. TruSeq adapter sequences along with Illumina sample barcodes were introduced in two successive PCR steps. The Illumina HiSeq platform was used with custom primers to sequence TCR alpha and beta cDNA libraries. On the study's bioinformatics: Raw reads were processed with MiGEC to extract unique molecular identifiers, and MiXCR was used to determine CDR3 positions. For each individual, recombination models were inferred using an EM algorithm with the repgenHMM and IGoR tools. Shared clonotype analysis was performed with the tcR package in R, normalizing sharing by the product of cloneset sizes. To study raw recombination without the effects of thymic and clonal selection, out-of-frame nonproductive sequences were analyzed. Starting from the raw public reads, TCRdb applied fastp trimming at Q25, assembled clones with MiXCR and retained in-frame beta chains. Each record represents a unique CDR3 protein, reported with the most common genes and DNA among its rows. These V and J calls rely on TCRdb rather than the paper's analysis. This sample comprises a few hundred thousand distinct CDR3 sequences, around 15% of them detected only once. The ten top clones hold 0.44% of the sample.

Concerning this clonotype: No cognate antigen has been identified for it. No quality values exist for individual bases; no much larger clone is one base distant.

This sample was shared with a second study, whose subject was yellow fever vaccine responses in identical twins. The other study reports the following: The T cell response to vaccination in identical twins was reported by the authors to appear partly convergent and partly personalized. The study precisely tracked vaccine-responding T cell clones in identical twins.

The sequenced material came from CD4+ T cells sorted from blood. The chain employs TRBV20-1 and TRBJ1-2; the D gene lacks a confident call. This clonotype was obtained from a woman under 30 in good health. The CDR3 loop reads CSVSTPTDFYGYTF. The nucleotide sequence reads TGCAGTGTCTCCACCCCGACGGACTTCTATGGCTACACCTTC.